These 5 T cell receptor beta chains share one sample of origin, sequenced in a study of T cells in Graves' hyperthyroidism and ophthalmopathy. Template material for amplifying TCR beta CDR3 regions consisted of RNA transcripts. When the TCR CDR3 underwent first-round RT-PCR, the HTBI primer set was used. Each CDR3 protein gets one entry after TCRdb re-called the multiplex PCR reads with MiXCR. The data show some 360,000 distinct CDR3 sequences, about 14% seen once. The sequenced material came from blood. These receptors were collected from a woman in her sixties with Graves' hyperthyroidism.

This clonotype was picked up many times. V and J are TRBV12-5 and TRBJ2-7, with D hard to call. V was shortened by 3 bases and J by 7 bases, with 7 bases between the two germline ends. This CDR3 is 11 amino acids long. The germline gives CDR1 LGHNT, CDR2 FRNRAP. The CDR3 DNA follows: TGTGCTAGTGGTTTTGCGCGGGAGCAGTACTTC. It codes for CASGFAREQYF.

This clonotype was seen just once. V and J are TRBV2 and TRBJ1-2; 10 bases are shared with TRBD1. Germline V lookup: CDR1 SNHLY, CDR2 FYNNEI. This CDR3 comprises 15 residues. The ends lost 6 bases at V and 5 bases at J; junction bases unmatched: 9. CDR3 DNA: TGTGCCAGCAGGCCCGGGACAGGGGATTGGTATGGCTACACCTTC. Translated, it gives CASRPGTGDWYGYTF.

This clonotype was seen more than once but under ten times. V and J are TRBV5-1 and TRBJ2-5; 7 bases fit TRBD1. This CDR3 has 15 amino acids. J lost 5 bases, V lost 3 bases, and 10 bases had no gene match. Germline CDR1 SGHRS, CDR2 YFSETQ. The CDR3 reads CASSSRTGVAETQYF. The CDR3, as DNA: TGCGCCAGCAGCTCGCGGACAGGAGTAGCGGAGACCCAGTACTTC.

This clonotype was seen a few times. The genes are TRBV28 and TRBJ2-4; possible D gene TRBD1, 5 bases. Trimming removed 1 base from V and 1 base from J, with 14 bases in between. The CDR3 contains 17 residues. The germline V gene encodes CDR1 MDHEN and CDR2 SYDVKM. The CDR3 sequence: CASSLFSYRSAKNIQYF. In nucleotides, the CDR3 is TGTGCCAGCAGTTTATTCAGTTACAGGAGTGCCAAAAACATTCAGTACTTC. The whole variable domain, remainder taken from reference TRBV28 and TRBJ2-4, is DVKVTQSSRYLVKRTGEKVFLECVQDMDHENMFWYRQDPGLGLRLIYFSYDVKMKEKGDIPEGYSVSREKKERFSLILESASTNQTSMYLCASSLFSYRSAKNIQYFGAGTRLSVL.

This clonotype was detected ten times or more. The DNA for the CDR3 is TGTGCCATCAGTTGGACAGATCTCGCGAACACCGGGGAGCTGTTTTTT. It codes for CAISWTDLANTGELFF. V is TRBV10-3 and J is TRBJ2-2; TRBD1 might be the D (6 bases). V dropped 5 bases and J dropped 0 bases, with 13 bases sitting between them. The V gene's germline CDR1 is ENHRY and CDR2 SYGVKD. CDR3 size: 16 residues.